The 10 T cell receptor beta chains below come from one sample, sequenced in a study of neoadjuvant anti-PD-1 for oral cavity cancer. TCRdb's table, derived via immunoSEQ multiplex PCR, lists solely in-frame clones and lacks some. This table holds approximately 83,000 clones, less than 85% found once. The material was PBMCs, obtained before nivolumab (anti-PD-1) treatment. The receptors were sampled from a person between 40 and 85 years old with oral cavity squamous cell carcinoma.

The chain combines TRBV30 with TRBJ2-2, with D perhaps matching TRBD1 or TRBD2 (7 bases each). The CDR3 is made up of 13 amino acids. CDR1 and CDR2 (germline): GTSNPN, SVGIG (reference sequence). CDR3: CAQGEGSTGELFF. CDR3 DNA sequence: TGTGCTCAGGGGGAGGGAAGTACCGGGGAGCTGTTTTTT.

V gene TRBV2 combines with J gene TRBJ2-3; possible D gene TRBD1, 6 bases. Trimming left V 3 bases short and J 3 bases short, with 13 bases between. The germline V gene has CDR1 SNHLY and CDR2 FYNNEI. There are 15 residues in the CDR3. The CDR3 nucleotides are TGTGCCAGCAGTGAGGTACAGGGTGGGACAGATACGCAGTATTTT. Translating gives CASSEVQGGTDTQYF.

This clone showed up just once. The chain joins TRBV5-1 to TRBJ2-5; tentatively, D is TRBD1 (7 bases). Germline values: CDR1 SGHRS, CDR2 YFSETQ. The CDR3 loop spans 15 amino acids. V was cut by 2 bases and J by 4 bases, with 15 bases left in between. CDR3 bases: TGCGCCAGCAGCTTATCCCAGGGGGGCCCAGAGACCCAGTACTTC. Translated, it gives CASSLSQGGPETQYF. The variable domain in full, with the rest retrieved from reference TRBV5-1 and TRBJ2-5, is KAGVTQTPRYLIKTRGQQVTLSCSPISGHRSVSWYQQTPGQGLQFLFEYFSETQRNKGNFPGRFSGRQFSNSRSEMNVSTLELGDSALYLCASSLSQGGPETQYFGPGTRLLVL.

Written as DNA, the CDR3 is TGTGCCAGCAGCTCACTGGGGGAGCAGTACTTC. Protein sequence: CASSSLGEQYF. This chain connects TRBV11-2 to TRBJ2-7; D not resolved. The CDR3 is 11 residues long. Trimming pared 4 bases from V and 7 bases from J, leaving 8 bases between. Germline V gene lookup returns CDR1 SGHAT and CDR2 FQNNGV.

CDR3 nucleotide sequence: TGTGCCAGCAGCTTTGGGTATTCAGAGACCCAGTACTTC. Encoded protein: CASSFGYSETQYF. The V and J genes are TRBV11-2 and TRBJ2-5; no definite D call. The CDR3 loop spans 13 amino acids. Trimming took 3 bases from V and 4 from J, leaving 9 bases between them. Germline-derived CDR1 and CDR2 are SGHAT and FQNNGV.

The rearrangement uses TRBV2 and TRBJ2-1, with a possible D match to TRBD1 (6 bases). This CDR3 spans 15 amino acids. Between the trimmed V and J ends, which lost 6 bases and 8 bases, there was a span of 20 bases. In germline, CDR1 is SNHLY, CDR2 FYNNEI. The CDR3 coding sequence is TGTGCCAGCAGCCAAGGGGTAGCCCAGGGGTATGAGCAGTTCTTC. Encoded protein: CASSQGVAQGYEQFF.

The chain joins TRBV6-1 to TRBJ2-3; 7 nucleotides line up with TRBD2. CDR1 and CDR2 from the germline V gene are MNHNS and SASEGT. This CDR3 region has 15 residues. V was pared by 3 bases and J by 2 bases, with 5 bases of the junction left unmatched. The CDR3 protein is CASSDQRGITDTQYF. CDR3 in DNA: TGTGCCAGCAGTGACCAGCGGGGAATCACAGATACGCAGTATTTT.

This chain joins TRBV6-1 and TRBJ2-2; possibly TRBD1 for D (6 bases). Looked up from germline, CDR1 is MNHNS and CDR2 is SASEGT. Between the trimmed V and J ends, which lost 6 bases and 0 bases, there was a span of 11 bases. The CDR3 runs 15 residues. DNA for the CDR3: TGTGCCAGCAGACTGGACAGTTCGAACACCGGGGAGCTGTTTTTT. This gives the protein CASRLDSSNTGELFF.

The chain uses TRBV6-5 and TRBJ1-4, with D uncertain. V was pared by 10 bases and J by 5 bases, with 8 bases between. The CDR3 runs 11 residues. CDR1 MNHEY and CDR2 SVGAGI come from the germline V gene. CDR3 residues: CANYKNEKLFF. The CDR3 coding sequence is TGTGCCAACTACAAAAATGAAAAACTGTTTTTT.

The CDR3: CASSLWGQVGQPQHF. The CDR3, as DNA: TGTGCCAGCAGTTTATGGGGACAGGTGGGACAGCCCCAGCATTTT. The chain recombines TRBV27 with TRBJ1-5, with TRBD1 matching over 8 bases. CDR1 and CDR2 from the germline V gene are MNHEY and SMNVEV (reference sequence). The J segment lost 7 bases and the V segment lost 1 base, leaving 6 bases of the junction unmatched. The CDR3 sequence is 15 residues long.